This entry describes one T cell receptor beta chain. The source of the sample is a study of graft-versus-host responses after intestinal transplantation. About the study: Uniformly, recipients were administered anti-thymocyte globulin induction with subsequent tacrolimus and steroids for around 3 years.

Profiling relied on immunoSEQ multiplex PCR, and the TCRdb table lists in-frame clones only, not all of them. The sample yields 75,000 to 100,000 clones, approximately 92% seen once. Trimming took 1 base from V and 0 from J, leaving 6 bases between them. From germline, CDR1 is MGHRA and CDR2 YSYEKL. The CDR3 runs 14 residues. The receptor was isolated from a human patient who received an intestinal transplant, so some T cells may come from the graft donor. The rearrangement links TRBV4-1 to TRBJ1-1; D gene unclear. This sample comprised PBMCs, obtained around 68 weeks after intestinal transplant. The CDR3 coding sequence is TGCGCCAGCAGCCAAGGGCCTCTGAACACTGAAGCTTTCTTT. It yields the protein CASSQGPLNTEAFF.